This T cell receptor (beta chain) appears in the sequencing data of a study of T cell repertoires in cytomegalovirus infection. Using its own MiXCR run on the reads, TCRdb lists one record per CDR3 protein. There are roughly 570,000 distinct CDR3 sequences in the sample; around two fifths occur only once, and more than 40% lies in the top ten. The trim removed 2 bases at V and 4 bases at J, leaving 10 bases unmatched. The V gene's germline CDR1 is MGHRA and CDR2 YSYEKL. This CDR3 comprises 16 residues. About this clonotype itself: What it binds is not known.

The TCR was taken from a human donor in good health (CMV status not recorded). Some clones in this sample may be carry-over from other donors' samples. The sequences come from cultured PBMCs, collected from culture after CMV antigen stimulation. The V and J genes are TRBV4-1 and TRBJ2-7, with 8 nucleotides matching TRBD2. The CDR3 sequence is CASSQTYSGTLYEQYF. CDR3 nucleotides: TGCGCCAGCAGCCAAACTTATAGCGGGACCTTGTACGAGCAGTACTTC.